This T cell receptor delta chain is drawn from a study of delta chain sequences of gamma delta T cells (dated by TCRdb to about 2017). The germline V gene supplies CDR1 TSWWSYY and CDR2 QGS. Reading from cysteine to phenylalanine, the CDR3 counts 17 amino acids. The kept DNA is CDR3 alone, 51 bases in frame from the first base. Preparation of the library involved PCR. The sequencer listed for this sample is Illumina MiSeq. TCRdb called clones anew from the public reads via CATT; matching DNA rows were later pooled. In all, the sample holds about 3,400 delta-chain clones, and just over 60% of those were seen once. The ten largest clones add up to under 60% of the sample. Points on this clone: There is no known antigen for this receptor. The amino acid sequence in TCRdb belongs to a much larger clone and departs from this DNA's translation at residue 2, likely a sequencing read error; the sequence shown is translated from the DNA.

The source of this sequence is a human donor with breast cancer. The material sequenced was a tumor sample. The sequence is built from TRDV1 and TRDJ1; the junction holds 10 bases that match TRDD3. CDR3 loop: CSLDLGGYGSYTDKLIF. The DNA sequence reads TGTTCTCTTGACCTAGGGGGATACGGATCCTACACCGATAAACTCATCTTT.